The 10 T cell receptor beta chains below come from one sample, sequenced in a study of glioma-infiltrating T cells. Amplification of TCR alpha and beta CDR3 regions from RNA used iRepertoire nested multiplex PCR. MiXCR, applied by TCRdb to the multiplex PCR reads, yields one record per CDR3 protein. Found here are approximately 90,000 distinct CDR3 sequences, around 23% of them singletons; the top ten hold 5.5% to 7.5%. The source material was glioma tissue, nonneoplastic brain tissue, or PBMCs (not recorded which). These receptors all come from a human donor with low-grade glioma or glioblastoma, undergoing nonglioma brain surgery, or in good health (not recorded which).

This clonotype showed up just a few times. The chain's CDR3 is CASSFGGTDYGYTF. The CDR3 nucleotides read TGTGCCAGCAGCTTTGGCGGGACAGACTATGGCTACACCTTC. V and J are TRBV5-4 and TRBJ1-2; 7 bases agree with TRBD1. CDR3 length equals 14 residues. With 2 bases clipped from V and 3 bases from J, the junction kept 4 bases outside the gene matches. Germline V lookup: CDR1 SGHNT, CDR2 YYREEE (reference sequence).

This clonotype was seen many times. This chain uses TRBV11-2 with TRBJ1-5, with 11 positions matching TRBD1. The CDR3 contains 15 residues. The J segment lost 5 bases and the V segment lost 5 bases, leaving 5 bases of the junction unmatched. CDR1 SGHAT and CDR2 FQNNGV come from the germline V gene. CDR3: CASSQGTGGYQPQHF. As DNA, the CDR3 is TGTGCCAGCAGCCAAGGGACAGGGGGATATCAGCCCCAGCATTTT.

There are many counts of this clonotype. The chain joins TRBV7-2 to TRBJ1-4; a possible D gene is TRBD1 (5 bases). The length of the CDR3 is 14 residues. V was cut by 4 bases and J by 5 bases, with 11 bases left in between. Germline CDR1 and CDR2: SGHTA and FQGNSA. CDR3 sequence: CASSSVWGNEKLFF. The CDR3 bases are TGTGCCAGCAGCTCCGTTTGGGGGAATGAAAAACTGTTTTTT.

This clonotype was seen repeatedly, ten times or more. The chain links TRBV7-9 to TRBJ2-1; D not resolved. This CDR3 region has 16 residues. CDR1 and CDR2 (germline): SEHNR, FQNEAQ (reference sequence). V lost 5 bases and J 4 bases, leaving 18 bases between the germline ends. CDR3 nucleotides: TGTGCCAGCAGCGCCGGTGGGGTACCTACTTACAATGAGCAGTTCTTC. This codes for CASSAGGVPTYNEQFF. Together with reference TRBV7-9 and TRBJ2-1, the CDR3 gives the full variable domain: DTGVSQNPRHKITKRGQNVTFRCDPISEHNRLYWYRQTLGQGPEFLTYFQNEAQLEKSRLLSDRFSAERPKGSFSTLEIQRTEQGDSAMYLCASSAGGVPTYNEQFFGPGTRLTVL.

This clonotype was seen ten or more times. The chain combines TRBV10-3 with TRBJ2-3; 10 positions agree with TRBD2. Looked up from germline, CDR1 is ENHRY and CDR2 is SYGVKD. The J segment lost 4 bases and the V segment lost 5 bases, leaving 0 bases of the junction unmatched. This CDR3 contains 13 residues. The CDR3 sequence: CAISSGGADTQYF. The CDR3 nucleotides read TGTGCCATCAGTAGCGGGGGGGCAGATACGCAGTATTTT.

This clonotype was counted ten times or more. The chain is built from TRBV4-1 and TRBJ1-3; D is possibly TRBD1 (5 bases). V was clipped by 0 bases and J by 4 bases, with 22 bases between them. Germline assignment: CDR1 MGHRA and CDR2 YSYEKL. CDR3 length: 19 amino acids. The CDR3 is CASSQEPTGWGVLGNTIYF. CDR3 DNA: TGCGCCAGCAGCCAAGAACCCACCGGATGGGGGGTTTTAGGAAACACCATATATTTT.

As to this clonotype: Just one base apart from a much larger clone, this may be a read error. The chain employs TRBV11-2 and TRBJ2-1; 7 nucleotides align to TRBD2. Germline V lookup: CDR1 SGHAT, CDR2 FQNNGV. The CDR3 has 16 residues. For the CDR3, the DNA is TGTGTCAGCAGCTTATATCGAGGGAGGGCCGGGTATGAGCAGTTCTTC. Translated, it gives CVSSLYRGRAGYEQFF. Full variable domain (outside the CDR3, taken from reference TRBV11-2 and TRBJ2-1): EAGVAQSPRYKIIEKRQSVAFWCNPISGHATLYWYQQILGQGPKLLIQFQNNGVVDDSQLPKDRFSAERLKGVDSTLKIQPAKLEDSAVYLCVSSLYRGRAGYEQFFGPGTRLTVL.

This rearrangement joins TRBV27 to TRBJ1-1; D might be TRBD1 (5 bases). The germline gives CDR1 MNHEY, CDR2 SMNVEV (reference sequence). The CDR3 runs 15 residues. Trimming shortened V by 2 bases and J by 1 base, and 11 bases separated the two germline ends. CDR3 sequence: CASSLGAIRNTEAFF. The CDR3 bases are TGTGCCAGCAGTTTAGGGGCAATAAGGAACACTGAAGCTTTCTTT.

This clonotype was seen ten or more times. The chain couples TRBV19 to TRBJ1-5; D not resolved. Germline V CDR1 and CDR2: LNHDA, SQIVND (reference sequence). The V and J ends lost 7 bases and 4 bases respectively, with 8 bases between them. This CDR3 has 12 amino acids. In DNA, the CDR3 is TGTGCCAGTACGGGGAGAAATCAGCCCCAGCATTTT. It is translated as CASTGRNQPQHF.

This CDR3 is CASSSLDRGNTEAFF. CDR3 nucleotide sequence: TGTGCCAGCAGTTCCCTCGACAGGGGGAACACTGAAGCTTTCTTT. The chain joins TRBV12-3 or TRBV12-4 to TRBJ1-1, with TRBD1 matching 8 bases. The J segment lost 1 base and the V segment lost 4 bases, leaving 5 bases of the junction unmatched. The CDR3 has 15 amino acids.